The clone carrying this TCR beta chain was observed once. The study drew participants aged about 18 to 95 years from fewer than 30 US areas. The study assigned cohorts using participant-reported clinical history. Germline assignment: CDR1 ENHRY and CDR2 SYGVKD. The length of the CDR3 is 14 residues. With 5 bases clipped from V and 7 bases from J, the junction kept 6 bases outside the gene matches. This entry comes from a study of blood T cell repertoires in COVID-19. Profiled with immunoSEQ multiplex PCR; TCRdb holds only in-frame clones, not every one. This table has around 250,000 clones, 70% to 90% appearing once.

Sequenced sample: PBMCs or T cells enriched from blood (not recorded which). The source of this sequence is a woman aged 45-65 years who had recovered from COVID-19. V is TRBV10-3 and J is TRBJ2-1; 9 positions agree with TRBD1. The CDR3 coding sequence is TGTGCCATCAGTAAGGGACAGGGCGGGAATGAGCAGTTCTTC. Its translation: CAISKGQGGNEQFF.